This T cell receptor (beta chain) was captured in a study of blood T cell repertoires in COVID-19. This clone was seen a few times. Germline CDR1 is LGHNA and CDR2 is YNFKEQ. The CDR3 is 13 amino acids. Deletions cut 0 bases from V and 6 bases from J, with 6 bases between. Produced via immunoSEQ multiplex PCR; TCRdb's table is partial and in-frame only. The table lists 150,000 to 200,000 clones, around 84% of them singletons, with approximately 18% in the top ten. Sequences were obtained from peripheral blood. The V call is TRBV4-2, the J call TRBJ1-5; D unresolved. This TCR came from a woman at least 80 years old with acute or convalescent COVID-19. The CDR3 coding sequence is TGTGCCAGCAGCCAAGAGAGGGTTCAGCCCCAGCATTTT. Its translation is CASSQERVQPQHF.